This T cell receptor (beta chain) was profiled in a study of blood T cells in healthy people across ages. The CDR3 is made up of 16 amino acids. V dropped 4 bases and J dropped 6; count of bases not matched to a gene: 11. CDR1 and CDR2 from the germline V gene are SGHDN and FVKESK. Findings and limits, study-wide: Investigators viewed diversity estimates from one million T cells as underestimates, the study reported.

About this clonotype: Antigen unknown.

Using a J-beta primer mix together with a sample-barcoded 5' primer, a second PCR was run for about 6 to 12 cycles. TCRdb fed the 5' RACE reads into MiXCR, producing one record per CDR3 protein. The data hold hundreds of thousands of distinct CDR3 sequences, with about a quarter observed a single time. This same sample was also part of a study on T cells of mothers and their children.

The rearrangement joins TRBV14 to TRBJ1-4, with 7 bases fitting TRBD1. The TCR comes from a boy between 2 and 15 years old in good health. The sample comprised blood. The CDR3 DNA sequence: TGTGCCAGCAGCCCCCTAGATGGAGACAGGGATGAAAAACTGTTTTTT. Amino acid sequence: CASSPLDGDRDEKLFF. Full variable domain (remainder filled in from reference TRBV14 and TRBJ1-4): EAGVTQFPSHSVIEKGQTVTLRCDPISGHDNLYWYRRVMGKEIKFLLHFVKESKQDESGMPNNRFLAERTGGTYSTLKVQPAELEDSGVYFCASSPLDGDRDEKLFFGSGTQLSVL.